Given below is one T cell receptor beta chain in context. The antigen remains undetermined. The CDR3 sequence is 15 residues long. V shed 6 bases and J 5 bases; nucleotides not matched to a gene: 8. Germline lookup yields CDR1 MDHEN and CDR2 SYDVKM. Primers for the PCR totalled 60 Vbeta and 13 Jbeta. Sequencing used immunoSEQ multiplex PCR; TCRdb keeps in-frame clones, though not all of them. The sample contains about 130,000 clones, less than 85% of which appear only once. These data come from a study of cytomegalovirus exposure and HLA in healthy donors. Notes on the study in general: Cytomegalovirus association was assigned to some 160 TCR beta chains. Reportedly, a later analysis found an Asian-associated ancestry cluster had fewer N-insertions than the approximately 670-donor mean. In a later analysis, TCR beta V- and J-gene trimming was associated with a missense DCLRE1C variant.

The TCR comes from a woman aged 55 to 70 in good health and CMV-seropositive. The source material was PBMCs. The gene calls are TRBV28 and TRBJ2-7, with 12 bases that match TRBD1. The CDR3 loop reads CASRPGGQGAHEQYF. The DNA of the CDR3 is TGTGCCAGCAGGCCAGGGGGACAGGGGGCCCACGAGCAGTACTTC.